The sequence of this T cell receptor beta chain was determined in a study of cytomegalovirus exposure and HLA in healthy donors. Study results and caveats: Being productive about 90% or about 30% of the time was typical of most TCR beta V segments in an earlier analysis.

Primers for the PCR totalled 60 Vbeta and 13 Jbeta. Sequencing was performed with immunoSEQ multiplex PCR; in TCRdb, only in-frame clones are kept and a portion is missing. The table lists about 37,000 clones, roughly 82% of them singletons, with 10% to 13% in the top ten. This CDR3 has 14 amino acids. Germline trimming cut 4 bases from V and 5 bases from J; bases unmatched to any gene: 4. Germline V gene sequence: CDR1 MNHNY, CDR2 SVGAGI (reference sequence). Turning to this clone: Its antigen remains unknown.

The rearrangement joins TRBV6-6 to TRBJ1-2, with TRBD1 matching over 10 bases. The sequencing sample was made of PBMCs. This clonotype was sampled from a woman aged 18 to 35 in good health and CMV-seropositive. DNA for the CDR3: TGTGCCAGCAGTTTGACAGGGGGCGCTTATGGCTACACCTTC. Residues: CASSLTGGAYGYTF.